The TCR beta chain under discussion was sequenced for a study of blood T cell repertoires in COVID-19. Across the study: The study drew acute and convalescent COVID-19 samples from the United States, Italy and Spain. From T cells, B-cell-depleted T cells, or PBMCs came the material, which was cDNA or gDNA.

In the authors' methods: Estimation of nucleated cell counts relied on the amplification of reference gene primers. Sequencing was performed with immunoSEQ multiplex PCR; in TCRdb, only in-frame clones are kept and a portion is missing. Clone size and V and J calls were adopted from that table, with D and trimming inferred from the DNA. The sample gives about 100,000 clones, approximately 89% of which show up once; about 2.2% is in the top ten. The ends were cut back, 1 base at V and 0 bases at J, with 10 bases in the middle. Germline V CDR1 and CDR2: SNHLY, FYNNEI. CDR3 length equals 16 residues. The specimen was peripheral blood. The origin of this receptor is a man aged 45-60 years with active COVID-19. This chain joins TRBV2 and TRBJ1-5; D remains ambiguous. CDR3 DNA: TGTGCCAGCAGTGAAGGGAGTGGATTTAGCAATCAGCCCCAGCATTTT. Its protein is CASSEGSGFSNQPQHF.